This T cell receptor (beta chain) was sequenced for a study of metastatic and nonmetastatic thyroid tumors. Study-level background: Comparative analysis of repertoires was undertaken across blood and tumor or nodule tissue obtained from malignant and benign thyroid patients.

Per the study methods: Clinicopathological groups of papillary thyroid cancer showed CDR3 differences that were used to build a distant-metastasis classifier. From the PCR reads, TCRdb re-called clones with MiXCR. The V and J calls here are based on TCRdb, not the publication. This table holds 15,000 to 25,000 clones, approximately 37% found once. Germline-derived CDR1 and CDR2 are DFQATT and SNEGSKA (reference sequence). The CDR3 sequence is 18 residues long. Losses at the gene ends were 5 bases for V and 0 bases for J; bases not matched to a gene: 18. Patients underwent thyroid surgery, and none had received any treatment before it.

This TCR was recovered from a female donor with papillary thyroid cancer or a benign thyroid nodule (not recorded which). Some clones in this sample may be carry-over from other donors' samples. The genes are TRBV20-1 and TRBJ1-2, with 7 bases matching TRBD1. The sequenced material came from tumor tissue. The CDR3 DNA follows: TGCAGTGCTGGAAAGTTGGACAGGACTAGGGTCGCTAACTATGGCTACACCTTC. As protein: CSAGKLDRTRVANYGYTF.